This section outlines one T cell receptor beta chain sequence together with its context. Its antigen is currently unknown. The data are from a study of vaccination and CD4 T cells after COVID-19. Turning to the study itself: In culture, cells were exposed to overlapping spike peptides from SARS-CoV-2, HCoV-NL63, HCoV-OC43 and HCoV-229E. A CEFX pool, an HIV-1 Nef pool, or else no peptide went into the control cultures.

Cultured CD4+ T-cell DNA underwent Oncomine TCR Beta short-read sequencing. In this case, cultured CD4+ T cells provided the extracted genomic DNA. TCRdb ran MiXCR on the PCR reads and lists one entry per CDR3 protein. Of about 17,000 distinct CDR3 sequences in the sample, about 45% were seen once. Time point reported: late sampling 161 to 241 days after vaccination in three convalescent patients. Regarding treatment: approximately nine-day PBMC culture with coronavirus spike peptide pools or control peptides (ViraFEST assay). Peptide-pool expansion of antigen-specific T cells preceded TCR sequencing in ViraFEST. This CDR3 is 15 amino acids long. The V segment lost 2 bases and the J segment 7 bases; nucleotides outside the gene matches: 9. Germline V gives CDR1 DFQATT, CDR2 SNEGSKA (reference sequence).

This sample comprised CD4+ T cells from blood, cultured in vitro, obtained about 7 months after SARS-CoV-2 vaccination. This receptor was obtained from a human donor who had recovered from COVID-19. The chain is built from TRBV20-1 and TRBJ2-3; 10 bases map to TRBD2. The DNA of the CDR3 is TGCAGTGCTAGACCTGATAGCGGGGGGATGAATACGCAGTATTTT. It yields the protein CSARPDSGGMNTQYF.